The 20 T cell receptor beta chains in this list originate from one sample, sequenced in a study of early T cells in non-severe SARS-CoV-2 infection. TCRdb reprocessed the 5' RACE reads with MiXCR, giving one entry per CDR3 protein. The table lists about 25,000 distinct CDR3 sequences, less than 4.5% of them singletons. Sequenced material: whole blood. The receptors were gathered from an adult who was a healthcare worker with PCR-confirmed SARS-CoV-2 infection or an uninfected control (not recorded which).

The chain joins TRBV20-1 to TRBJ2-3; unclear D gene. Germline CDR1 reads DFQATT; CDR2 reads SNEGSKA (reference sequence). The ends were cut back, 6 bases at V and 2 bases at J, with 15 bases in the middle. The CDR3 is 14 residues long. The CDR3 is CSATDQTNTDTQYF. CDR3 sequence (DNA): TGCAGTGCAACCGACCAGACCAACACAGATACGCAGTATTTT.

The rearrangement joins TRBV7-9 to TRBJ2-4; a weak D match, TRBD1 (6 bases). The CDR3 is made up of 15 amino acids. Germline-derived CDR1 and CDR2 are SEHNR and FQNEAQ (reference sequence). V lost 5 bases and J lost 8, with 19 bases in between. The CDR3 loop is CASSRLGASVDIQYF. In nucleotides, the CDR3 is TGTGCCAGCAGCCGCCTGGGGGCCTCCGTGGACATTCAGTACTTC.

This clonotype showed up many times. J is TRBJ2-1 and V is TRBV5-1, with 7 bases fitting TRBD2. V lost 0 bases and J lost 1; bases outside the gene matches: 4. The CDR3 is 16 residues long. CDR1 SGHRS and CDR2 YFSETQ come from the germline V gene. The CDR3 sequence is CASSLALAVSYNEQFF. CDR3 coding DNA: TGCGCCAGCAGCTTGGCCCTAGCGGTGTCCTACAATGAGCAGTTCTTC. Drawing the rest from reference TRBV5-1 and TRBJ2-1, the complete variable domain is KAGVTQTPRYLIKTRGQQVTLSCSPISGHRSVSWYQQTPGQGLQFLFEYFSETQRNKGNFPGRFSGRQFSNSRSEMNVSTLELGDSALYLCASSLALAVSYNEQFFGPGTRLTVL.

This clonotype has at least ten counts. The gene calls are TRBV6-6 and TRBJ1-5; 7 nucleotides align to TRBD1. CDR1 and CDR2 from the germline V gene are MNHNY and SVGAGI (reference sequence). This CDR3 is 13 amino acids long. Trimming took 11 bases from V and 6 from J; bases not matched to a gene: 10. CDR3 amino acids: CAGNRGDSQPQHF. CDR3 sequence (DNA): TGTGCCGGAAACAGGGGAGACAGTCAGCCCCAGCATTTT.

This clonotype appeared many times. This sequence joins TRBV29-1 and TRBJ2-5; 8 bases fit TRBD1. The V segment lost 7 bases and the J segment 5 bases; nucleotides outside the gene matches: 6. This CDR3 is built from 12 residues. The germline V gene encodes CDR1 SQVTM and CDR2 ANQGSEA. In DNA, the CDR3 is TGCAGCGCAGACAGGGGAGGTGAGACCCAGTACTTC. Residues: CSADRGGETQYF.

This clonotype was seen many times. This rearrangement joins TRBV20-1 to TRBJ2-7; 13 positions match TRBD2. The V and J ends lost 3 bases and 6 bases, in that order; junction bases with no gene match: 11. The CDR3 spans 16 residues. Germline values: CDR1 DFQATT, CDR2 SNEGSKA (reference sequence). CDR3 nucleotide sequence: TGCAGTGCTAGTTTCGGGGAACTAGCGGGAGGGTTCGAGCAGTACTTC. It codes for CSASFGELAGGFEQYF.

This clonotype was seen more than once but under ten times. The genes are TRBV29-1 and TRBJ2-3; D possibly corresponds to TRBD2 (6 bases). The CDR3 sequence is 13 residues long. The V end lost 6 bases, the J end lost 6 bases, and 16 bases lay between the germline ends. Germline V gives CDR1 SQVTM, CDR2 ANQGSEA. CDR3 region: CSVGTLLLDTQYF. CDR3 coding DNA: TGCAGCGTAGGGACTCTCCTATTGGATACGCAGTATTTT.

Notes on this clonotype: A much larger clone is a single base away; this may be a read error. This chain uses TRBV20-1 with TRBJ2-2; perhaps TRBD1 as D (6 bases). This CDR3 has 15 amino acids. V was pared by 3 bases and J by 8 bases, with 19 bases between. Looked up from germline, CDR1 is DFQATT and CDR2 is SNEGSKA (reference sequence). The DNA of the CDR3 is TGCAGTGCTAGGGCCTCGCAGGGGTGTATAGGGGAGCTGTTTTTT. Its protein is CSARASQGCIGELFF.

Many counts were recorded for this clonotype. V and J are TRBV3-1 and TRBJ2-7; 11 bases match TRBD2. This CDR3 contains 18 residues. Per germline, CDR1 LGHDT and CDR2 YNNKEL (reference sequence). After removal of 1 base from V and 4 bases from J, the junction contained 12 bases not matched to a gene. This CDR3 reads CASSQALAGGPRIYEQYF. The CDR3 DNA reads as TGTGCCAGCAGCCAAGCCCTAGCGGGAGGCCCACGGATATACGAGCAGTACTTC.

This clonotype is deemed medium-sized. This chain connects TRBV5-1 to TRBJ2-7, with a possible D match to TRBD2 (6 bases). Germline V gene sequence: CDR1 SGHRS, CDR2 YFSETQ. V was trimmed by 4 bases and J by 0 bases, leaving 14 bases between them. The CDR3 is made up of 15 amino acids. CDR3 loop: CASSVRDSSSYEQYF. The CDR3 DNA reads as TGCGCCAGCAGCGTCCGGGACTCGAGCTCCTACGAGCAGTACTTC.

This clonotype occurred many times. The CDR3 is CASSYGLAGGDEQFF. For the CDR3, the DNA is TGTGCCAGCAGCTATGGACTAGCGGGAGGGGATGAGCAGTTCTTC. The V call is TRBV11-2, the J call TRBJ2-1, with 15 bases fitting TRBD2. This CDR3 is 15 amino acids long. Per germline, CDR1 SGHAT and CDR2 FQNNGV. After removal of 4 bases from V and 8 bases from J, the junction contained 3 bases not matched to a gene. The complete variable domain, with remaining parts taken from reference TRBV11-2 and TRBJ2-1, reads EAGVAQSPRYKIIEKRQSVAFWCNPISGHATLYWYQQILGQGPKLLIQFQNNGVVDDSQLPKDRFSAERLKGVDSTLKIQPAKLEDSAVYLCASSYGLAGGDEQFFGPGTRLTVL.

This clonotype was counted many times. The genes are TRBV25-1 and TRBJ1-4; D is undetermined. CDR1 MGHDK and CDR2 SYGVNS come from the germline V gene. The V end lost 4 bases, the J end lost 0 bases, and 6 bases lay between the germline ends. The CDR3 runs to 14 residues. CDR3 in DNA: TGTGCCAGCAGTGGTCAGGCAACTAATGAAAAACTGTTTTTT. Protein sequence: CASSGQATNEKLFF.

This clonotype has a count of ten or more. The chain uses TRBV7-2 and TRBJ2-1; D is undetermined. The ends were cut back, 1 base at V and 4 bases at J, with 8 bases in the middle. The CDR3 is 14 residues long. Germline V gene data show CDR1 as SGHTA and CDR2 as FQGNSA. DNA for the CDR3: TGTGCCAGCAGCTTAGGGACGCCGTACAATGAGCAGTTCTTC. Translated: CASSLGTPYNEQFF.

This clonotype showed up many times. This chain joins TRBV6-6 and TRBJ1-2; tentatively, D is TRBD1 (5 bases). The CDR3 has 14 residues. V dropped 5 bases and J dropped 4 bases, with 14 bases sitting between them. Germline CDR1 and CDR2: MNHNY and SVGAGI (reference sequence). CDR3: CASSRDRSSYGYTF. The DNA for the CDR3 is TGTGCCAGCAGTCGAGACAGATCCTCCTATGGCTACACCTTC.

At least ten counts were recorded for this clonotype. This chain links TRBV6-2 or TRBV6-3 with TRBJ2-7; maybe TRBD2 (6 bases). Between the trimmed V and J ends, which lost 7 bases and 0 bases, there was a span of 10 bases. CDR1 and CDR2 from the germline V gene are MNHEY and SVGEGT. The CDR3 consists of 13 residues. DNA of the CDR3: TGTGCCAGCACTAGCGCGACCTCCTACGAGCAGTACTTC. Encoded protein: CASTSATSYEQYF.

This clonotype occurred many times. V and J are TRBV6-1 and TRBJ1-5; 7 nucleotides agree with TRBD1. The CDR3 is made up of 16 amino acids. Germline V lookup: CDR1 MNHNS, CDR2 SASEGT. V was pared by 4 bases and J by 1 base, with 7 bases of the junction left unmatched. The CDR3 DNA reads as TGTGCCAGCAGTGCCCGACAGGGATCGAGCAATCAGCCCCAGCATTTT. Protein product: CASSARQGSSNQPQHF.

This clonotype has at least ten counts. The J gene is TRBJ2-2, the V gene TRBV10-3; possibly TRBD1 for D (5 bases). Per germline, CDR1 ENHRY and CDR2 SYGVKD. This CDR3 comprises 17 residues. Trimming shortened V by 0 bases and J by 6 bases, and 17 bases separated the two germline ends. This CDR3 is CAISESTVGPHAGELFF. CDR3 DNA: TGTGCCATCAGTGAGTCGACCGTGGGGCCTCACGCCGGGGAGCTGTTTTTT.

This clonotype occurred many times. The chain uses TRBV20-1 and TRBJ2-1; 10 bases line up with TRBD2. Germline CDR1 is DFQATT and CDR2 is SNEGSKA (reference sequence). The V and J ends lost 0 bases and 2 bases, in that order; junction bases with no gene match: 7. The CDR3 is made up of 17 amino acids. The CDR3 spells CSARDRGLAHTYNEQFF. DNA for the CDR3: TGCAGTGCTAGAGATCGGGGACTAGCGCATACCTACAATGAGCAGTTCTTC.

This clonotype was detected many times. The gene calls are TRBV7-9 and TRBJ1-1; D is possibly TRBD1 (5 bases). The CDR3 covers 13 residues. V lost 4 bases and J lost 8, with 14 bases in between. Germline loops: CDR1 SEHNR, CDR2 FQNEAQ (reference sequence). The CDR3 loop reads CASSWGDDREAFF. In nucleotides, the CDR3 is TGTGCCAGCAGCTGGGGGGATGATAGAGAAGCTTTCTTT.

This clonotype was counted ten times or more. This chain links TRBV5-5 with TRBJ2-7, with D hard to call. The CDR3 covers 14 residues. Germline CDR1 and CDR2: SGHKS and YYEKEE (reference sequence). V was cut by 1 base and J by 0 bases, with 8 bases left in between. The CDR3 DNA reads TGTGCCAGCAGCTTGACGGGTAGCTCCTACGAGCAGTACTTC. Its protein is CASSLTGSSYEQYF.